This TCR beta chain stems from a study of blood T cell repertoires in COVID-19. Assay: immunoSEQ multiplex PCR; the TCRdb copy retains only in-frame clones and omits some. The sample records about 230,000 clones, 84% being singletons. V dropped 3 bases and J dropped 0 bases, with 10 bases sitting between them. The CDR3 is made up of 14 amino acids. Germline V gives CDR1 GTSNPN, CDR2 SVGIG (reference sequence). This receptor was taken from a man between 35 and 55 years old who had recovered from COVID-19. The sequenced material came from peripheral blood. This chain uses TRBV30 with TRBJ2-3; a weak D match, TRBD2 (5 bases). The CDR3 here is CAWRDGLSTDTQYF. The DNA of the CDR3 is TGTGCCTGGAGGGACGGACTGAGCACAGATACGCAGTATTTT. Complete variable domain (other parts from reference TRBV30 and TRBJ2-3): SQTIHQWPATLVQPVGSPLSLECTVEGTSNPNLYWYRQAAGRGLQLLFYSVGIGQISSEVPQNLSASRPQDRQFILSSKKLLLSDSGFYLCAWRDGLSTDTQYFGPGTRLTVL.